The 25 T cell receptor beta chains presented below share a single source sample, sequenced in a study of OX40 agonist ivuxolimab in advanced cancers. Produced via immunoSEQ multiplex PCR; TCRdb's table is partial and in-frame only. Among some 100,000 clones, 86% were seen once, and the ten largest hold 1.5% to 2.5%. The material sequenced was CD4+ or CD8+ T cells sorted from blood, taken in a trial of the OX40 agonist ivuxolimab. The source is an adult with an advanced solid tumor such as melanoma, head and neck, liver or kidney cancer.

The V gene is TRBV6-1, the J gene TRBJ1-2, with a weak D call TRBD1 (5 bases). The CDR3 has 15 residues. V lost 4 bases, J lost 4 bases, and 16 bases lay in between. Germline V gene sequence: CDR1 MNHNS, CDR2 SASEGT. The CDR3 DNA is TGTGCCAGCAGTGTTGGGCAGGGTTTTGGCTATGGCTACACCTTC. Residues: CASSVGQGFGYGYTF.

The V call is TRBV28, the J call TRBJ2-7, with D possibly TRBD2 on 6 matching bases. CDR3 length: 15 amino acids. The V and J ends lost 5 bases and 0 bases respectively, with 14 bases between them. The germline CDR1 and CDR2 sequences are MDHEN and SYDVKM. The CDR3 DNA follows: TGTGCCAGCAGTCGAGGGACTCCCAGCTCCTACGAGCAGTACTTC. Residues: CASSRGTPSSYEQYF.

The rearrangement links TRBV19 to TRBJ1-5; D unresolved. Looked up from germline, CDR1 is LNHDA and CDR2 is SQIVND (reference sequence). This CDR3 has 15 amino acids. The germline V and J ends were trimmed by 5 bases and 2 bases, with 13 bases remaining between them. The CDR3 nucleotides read TGTGCCAGTAGTCGCCAGTTGATGGGCAATCAGCCCCAGCATTTT. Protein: CASSRQLMGNQPQHF.

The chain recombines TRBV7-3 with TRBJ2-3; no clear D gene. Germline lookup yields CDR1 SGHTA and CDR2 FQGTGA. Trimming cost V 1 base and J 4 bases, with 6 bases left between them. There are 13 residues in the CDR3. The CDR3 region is CASSLSRPDTQYF. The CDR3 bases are TGTGCCAGCAGCTTAAGCCGACCAGATACGCAGTATTTT.

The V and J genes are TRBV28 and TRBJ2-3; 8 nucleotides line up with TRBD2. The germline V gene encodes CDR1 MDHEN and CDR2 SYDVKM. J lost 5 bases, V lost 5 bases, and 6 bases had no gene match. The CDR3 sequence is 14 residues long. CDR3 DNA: TGTGCCAGCAGTCGCGGGAGGTCGGAAGATACGCAGTATTTT. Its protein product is CASSRGRSEDTQYF.

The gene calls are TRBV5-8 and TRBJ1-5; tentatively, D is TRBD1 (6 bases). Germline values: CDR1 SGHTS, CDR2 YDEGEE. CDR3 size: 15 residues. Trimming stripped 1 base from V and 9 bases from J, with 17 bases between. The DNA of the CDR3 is TGTGCCAGCAGCTTGAAACAGGGTGGGGAATGGCCCCAGCATTTT. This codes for CASSLKQGGEWPQHF.

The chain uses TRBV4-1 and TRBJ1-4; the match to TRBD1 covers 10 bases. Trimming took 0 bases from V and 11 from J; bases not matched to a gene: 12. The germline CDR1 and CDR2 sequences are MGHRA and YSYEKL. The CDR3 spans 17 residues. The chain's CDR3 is CASSQESLAGTGDKLFF. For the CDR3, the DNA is TGCGCCAGCAGCCAAGAATCTCTTGCGGGGACAGGGGACAAACTGTTTTTT.

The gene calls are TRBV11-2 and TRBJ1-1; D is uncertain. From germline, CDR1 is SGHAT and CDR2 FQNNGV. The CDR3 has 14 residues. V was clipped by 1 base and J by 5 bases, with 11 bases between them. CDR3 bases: TGTGCCAGCAGCTTAGCCGGCAGCGGGACTGAAGCTTTCTTT. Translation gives CASSLAGSGTEAFF.

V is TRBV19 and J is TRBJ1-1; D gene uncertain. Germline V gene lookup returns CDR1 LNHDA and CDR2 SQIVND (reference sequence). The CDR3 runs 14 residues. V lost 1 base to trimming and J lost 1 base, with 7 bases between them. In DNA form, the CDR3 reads TGTGCCAGTAGTATAGGTCCAGGGAACACTGAAGCTTTCTTT. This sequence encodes CASSIGPGNTEAFF.

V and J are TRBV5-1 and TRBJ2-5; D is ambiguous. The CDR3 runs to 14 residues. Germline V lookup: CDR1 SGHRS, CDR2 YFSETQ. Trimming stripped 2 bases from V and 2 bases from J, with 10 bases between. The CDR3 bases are TGCGCCAGCAGCTTAGGAACTACACAAGAGACCCAGTACTTC. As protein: CASSLGTTQETQYF.

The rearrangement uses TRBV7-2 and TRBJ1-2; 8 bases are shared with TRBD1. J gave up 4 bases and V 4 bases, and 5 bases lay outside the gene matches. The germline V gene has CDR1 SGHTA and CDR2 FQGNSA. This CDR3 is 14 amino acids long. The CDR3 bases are TGTGCCAGCAGCTCGACAGGGGAGGGCTATGGCTACACCTTC. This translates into CASSSTGEGYGYTF.

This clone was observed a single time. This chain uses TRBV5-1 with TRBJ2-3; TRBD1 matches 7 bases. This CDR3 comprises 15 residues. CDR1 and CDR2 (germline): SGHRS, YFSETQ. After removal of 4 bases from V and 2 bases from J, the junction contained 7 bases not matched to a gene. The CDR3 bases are TGCGCCAGCAGCCCGGCGACAGGGTACACAGATACGCAGTATTTT. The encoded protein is CASSPATGYTDTQYF.

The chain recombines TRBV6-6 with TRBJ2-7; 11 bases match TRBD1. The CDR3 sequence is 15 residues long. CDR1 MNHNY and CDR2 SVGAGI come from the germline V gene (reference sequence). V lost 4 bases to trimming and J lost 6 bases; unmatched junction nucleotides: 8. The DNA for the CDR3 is TGTGCCAGCAGTTCACCCGGGACAGGGGGTCTCGAGCAGTACTTC. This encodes CASSSPGTGGLEQYF.

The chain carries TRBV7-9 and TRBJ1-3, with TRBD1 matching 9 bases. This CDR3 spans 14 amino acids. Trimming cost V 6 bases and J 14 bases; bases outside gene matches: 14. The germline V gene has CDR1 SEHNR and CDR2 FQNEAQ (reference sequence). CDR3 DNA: TGTGCCAGCAGTCCCGGGACAGGGCTCCTGCGGGTATATTTT. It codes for CASSPGTGLLRVYF.

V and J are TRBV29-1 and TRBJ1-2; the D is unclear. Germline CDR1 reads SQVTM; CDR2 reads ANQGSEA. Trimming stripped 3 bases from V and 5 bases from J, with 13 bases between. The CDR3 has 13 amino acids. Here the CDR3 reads CSVEVDIGYGYTF. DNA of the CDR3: TGCAGCGTTGAGGTAGACATCGGGTATGGCTACACCTTC. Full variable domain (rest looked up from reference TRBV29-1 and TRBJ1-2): SAVISQKPSRDICQRGTSLTIQCQVDSQVTMMFWYRQQPGQSLTLIATANQGSEATYESGFVIDKFPISRPNLTFSTLTVSNMSPEDSSIYLCSVEVDIGYGYTFGSGTRLTVV.

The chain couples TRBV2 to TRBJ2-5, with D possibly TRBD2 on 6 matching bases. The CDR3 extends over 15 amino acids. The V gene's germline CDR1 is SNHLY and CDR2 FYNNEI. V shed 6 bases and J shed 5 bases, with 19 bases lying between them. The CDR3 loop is CASSDTTDSGETQYF. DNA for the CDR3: TGTGCCAGCAGCGACACCACCGACAGCGGGGAGACCCAGTACTTC.

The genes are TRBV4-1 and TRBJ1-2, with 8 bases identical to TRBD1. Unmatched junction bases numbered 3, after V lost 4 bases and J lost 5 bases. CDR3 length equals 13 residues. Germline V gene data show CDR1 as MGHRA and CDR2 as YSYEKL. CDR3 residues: CASSRDRGYGYTF. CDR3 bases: TGCGCCAGCAGCCGAGACAGGGGATATGGCTACACCTTC.

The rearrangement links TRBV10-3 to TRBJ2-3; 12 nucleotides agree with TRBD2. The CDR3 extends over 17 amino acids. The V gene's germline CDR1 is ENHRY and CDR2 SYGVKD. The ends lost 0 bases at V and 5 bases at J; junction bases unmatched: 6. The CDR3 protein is CAISESLAGGAGDTQYF. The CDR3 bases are TGTGCCATCAGTGAGTCCCTAGCGGGAGGGGCTGGAGATACGCAGTATTTT.

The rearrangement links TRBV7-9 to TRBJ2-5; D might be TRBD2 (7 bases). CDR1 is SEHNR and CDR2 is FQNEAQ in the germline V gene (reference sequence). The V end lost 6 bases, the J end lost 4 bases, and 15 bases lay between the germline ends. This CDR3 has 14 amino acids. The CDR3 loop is CASRPGGGGETQYF. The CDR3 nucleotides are TGTGCCAGCAGGCCTGGGGGCGGGGGAGAGACCCAGTACTTC.

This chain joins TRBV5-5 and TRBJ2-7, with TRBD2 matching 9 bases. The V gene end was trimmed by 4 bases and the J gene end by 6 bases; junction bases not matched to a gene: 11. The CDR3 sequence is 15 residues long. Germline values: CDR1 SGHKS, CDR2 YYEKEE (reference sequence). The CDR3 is CASSQAGGPFAEQYF. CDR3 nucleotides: TGTGCCAGCAGCCAAGCGGGAGGCCCCTTCGCCGAGCAGTACTTC. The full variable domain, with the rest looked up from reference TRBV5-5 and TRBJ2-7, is DAGVTQSPTHLIKTRGQQVTLRCSPISGHKSVSWYQQVLGQGPQFIFQYYEKEERGRGNFPDRFSARQFPNYSSELNVNALLLGDSALYLCASSQAGGPFAEQYFGPGTRLTVT.

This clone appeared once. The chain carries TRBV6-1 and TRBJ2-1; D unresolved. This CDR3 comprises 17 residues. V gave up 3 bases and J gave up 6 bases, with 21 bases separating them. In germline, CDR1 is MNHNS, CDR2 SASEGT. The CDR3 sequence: CASSEPGLLRNSNEQFF. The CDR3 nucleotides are TGTGCCAGCAGTGAGCCCGGATTGCTCCGAAATTCCAATGAGCAGTTCTTC.

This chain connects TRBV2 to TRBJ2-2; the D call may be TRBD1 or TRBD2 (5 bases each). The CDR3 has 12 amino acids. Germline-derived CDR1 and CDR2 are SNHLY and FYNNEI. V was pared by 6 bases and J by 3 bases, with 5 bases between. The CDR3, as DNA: TGTGCCAGCAGGGGGGACACCGGGGAGCTGTTTTTT. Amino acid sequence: CASRGDTGELFF.

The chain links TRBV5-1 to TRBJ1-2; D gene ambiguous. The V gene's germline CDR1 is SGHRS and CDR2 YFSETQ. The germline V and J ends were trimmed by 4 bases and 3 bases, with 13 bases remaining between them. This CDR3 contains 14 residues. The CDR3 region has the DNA TGCGCCAGCAGCCTTGAGGGTCGAGACTATGGCTACACCTTC. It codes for CASSLEGRDYGYTF.

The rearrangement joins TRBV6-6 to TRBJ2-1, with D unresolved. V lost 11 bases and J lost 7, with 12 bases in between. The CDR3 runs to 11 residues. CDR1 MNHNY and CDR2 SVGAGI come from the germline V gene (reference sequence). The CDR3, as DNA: TGTGCCTGCCGGTCAGGTAATGAGCAGTTCTTC. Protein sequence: CACRSGNEQFF.

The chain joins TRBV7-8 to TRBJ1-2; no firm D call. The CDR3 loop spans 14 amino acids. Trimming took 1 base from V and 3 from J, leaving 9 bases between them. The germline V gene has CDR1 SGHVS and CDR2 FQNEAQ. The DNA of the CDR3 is TGTGCCAGCAGCTTAGTCCGTCAGGACTATGGCTACACCTTC. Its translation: CASSLVRQDYGYTF.